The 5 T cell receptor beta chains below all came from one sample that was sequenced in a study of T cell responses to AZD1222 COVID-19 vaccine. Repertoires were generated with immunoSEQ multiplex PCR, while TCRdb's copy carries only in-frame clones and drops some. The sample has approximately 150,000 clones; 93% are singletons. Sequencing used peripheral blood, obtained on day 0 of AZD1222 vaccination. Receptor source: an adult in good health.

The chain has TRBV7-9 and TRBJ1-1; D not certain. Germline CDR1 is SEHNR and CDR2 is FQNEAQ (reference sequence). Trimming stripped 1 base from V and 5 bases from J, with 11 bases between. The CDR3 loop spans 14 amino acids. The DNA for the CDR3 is TGTGCCAGCAGCTTAGTTTTCGACGGGACTGAAGCTTTCTTT. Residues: CASSLVFDGTEAFF.

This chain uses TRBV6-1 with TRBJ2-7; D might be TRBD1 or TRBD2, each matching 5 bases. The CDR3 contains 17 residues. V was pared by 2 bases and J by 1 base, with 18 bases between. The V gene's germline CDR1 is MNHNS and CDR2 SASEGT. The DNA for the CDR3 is TGTGCCAGCAGTGAATTTGGCCCAAGGGGACCATCCTACGAGCAGTACTTC. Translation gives CASSEFGPRGPSYEQYF.

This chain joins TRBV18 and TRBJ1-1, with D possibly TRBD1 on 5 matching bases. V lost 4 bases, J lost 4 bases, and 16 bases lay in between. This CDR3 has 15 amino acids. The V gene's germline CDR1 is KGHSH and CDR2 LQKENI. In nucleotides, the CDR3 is TGTGCCAGCTCACTTGGGGGGGGTGGAATCACTGAAGCTTTCTTT. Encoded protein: CASSLGGGGITEAFF.

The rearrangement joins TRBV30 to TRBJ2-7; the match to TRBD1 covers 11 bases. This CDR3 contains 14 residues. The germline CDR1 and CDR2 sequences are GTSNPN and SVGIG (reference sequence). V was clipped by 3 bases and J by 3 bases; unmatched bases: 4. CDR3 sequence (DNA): TGTGCCTGGAGAGGACAGGGGGCGAACTACGAGCAGTACTTC. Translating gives CAWRGQGANYEQYF.

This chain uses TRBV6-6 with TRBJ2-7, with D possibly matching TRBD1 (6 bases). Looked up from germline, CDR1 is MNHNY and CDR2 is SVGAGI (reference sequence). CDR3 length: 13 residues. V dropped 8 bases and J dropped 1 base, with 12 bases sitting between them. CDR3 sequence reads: CASAATGSYEQYF. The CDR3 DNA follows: TGTGCCAGCGCCGCCACAGGGTCCTACGAGCAGTACTTC.